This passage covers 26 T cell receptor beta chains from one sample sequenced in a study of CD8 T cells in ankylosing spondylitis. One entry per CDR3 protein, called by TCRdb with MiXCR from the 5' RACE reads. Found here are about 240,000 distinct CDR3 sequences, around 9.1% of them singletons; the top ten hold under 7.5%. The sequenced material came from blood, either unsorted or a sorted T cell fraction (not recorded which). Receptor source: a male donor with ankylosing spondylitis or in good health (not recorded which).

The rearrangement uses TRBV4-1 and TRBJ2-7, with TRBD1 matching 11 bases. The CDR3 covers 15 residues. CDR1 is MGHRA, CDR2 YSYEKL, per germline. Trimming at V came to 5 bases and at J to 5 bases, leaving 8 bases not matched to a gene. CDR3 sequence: CASSFSGTGGNEQYF. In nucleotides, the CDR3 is TGCGCCAGCAGCTTTTCCGGGACAGGGGGAAACGAGCAGTACTTC.

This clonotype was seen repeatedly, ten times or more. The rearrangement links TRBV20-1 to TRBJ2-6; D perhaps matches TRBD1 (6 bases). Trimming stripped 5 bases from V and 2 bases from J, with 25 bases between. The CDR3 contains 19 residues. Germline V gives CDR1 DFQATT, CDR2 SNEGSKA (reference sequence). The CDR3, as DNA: TGCAGTGCTCGAGCAGTTAGCCCCACGACAGGTACTGGGGCCAACGTCCTGACTTTC. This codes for CSARAVSPTTGTGANVLTF.

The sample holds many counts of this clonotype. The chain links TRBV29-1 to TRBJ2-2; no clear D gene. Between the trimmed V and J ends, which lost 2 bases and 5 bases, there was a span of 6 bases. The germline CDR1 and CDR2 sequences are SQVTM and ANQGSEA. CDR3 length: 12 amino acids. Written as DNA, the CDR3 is TGCAGCGTTGAAATCCGGACCGGGGAGCTGTTTTTT. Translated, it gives CSVEIRTGELFF.

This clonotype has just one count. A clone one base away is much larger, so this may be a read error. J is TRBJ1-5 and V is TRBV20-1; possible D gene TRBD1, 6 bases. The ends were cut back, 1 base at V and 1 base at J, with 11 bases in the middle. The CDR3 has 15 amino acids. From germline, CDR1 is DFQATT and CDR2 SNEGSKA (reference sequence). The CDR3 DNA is TGCAGTGCTAGAGGTCCGGGGGGCAGCAATCAGCCCCAGCATTTT. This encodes CSARGPGGSNQPQHF.

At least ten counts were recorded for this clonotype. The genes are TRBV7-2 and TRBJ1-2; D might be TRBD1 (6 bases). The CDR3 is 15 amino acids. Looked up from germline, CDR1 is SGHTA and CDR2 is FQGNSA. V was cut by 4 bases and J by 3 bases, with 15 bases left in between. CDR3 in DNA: TGTGCCAGCAGCTCACGGACAGACTCAGACTATGGCTACACCTTC. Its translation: CASSSRTDSDYGYTF. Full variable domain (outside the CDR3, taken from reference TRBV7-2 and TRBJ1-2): GAGVSQSPSNKVTEKGKDVELRCDPISGHTALYWYRQSLGQGLEFLIYFQGNSAPDKSGLPSDRFSAERTGGSVSTLTIQRTQQEDSAVYLCASSSRTDSDYGYTFGSGTRLTVV.

The CDR3 loop is CASSLTIGDLEQFF. In nucleotides, the CDR3 is TGCGCCAGCAGCCTTACAATCGGGGATCTCGAGCAGTTCTTC. The V gene is TRBV4-3, the J gene TRBJ2-1; D might be TRBD2 (5 bases). This CDR3 comprises 14 residues. Germline CDR1 LGHNA, CDR2 YSLEER. The V gene lost 4 bases and the J gene lost 10 bases, with 17 bases spanning the gap.

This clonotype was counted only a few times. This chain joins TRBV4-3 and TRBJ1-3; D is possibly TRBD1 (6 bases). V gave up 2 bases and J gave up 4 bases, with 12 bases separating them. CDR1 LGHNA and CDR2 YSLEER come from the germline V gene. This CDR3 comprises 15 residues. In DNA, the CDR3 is TGCGCCAGCAGCCAATCCTTGGGGGCCGGAAACACCATATATTTT. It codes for CASSQSLGAGNTIYF.

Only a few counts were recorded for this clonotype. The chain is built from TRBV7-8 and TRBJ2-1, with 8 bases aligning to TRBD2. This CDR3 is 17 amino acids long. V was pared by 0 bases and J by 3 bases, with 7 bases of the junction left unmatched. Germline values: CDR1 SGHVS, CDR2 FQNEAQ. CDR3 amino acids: CASSLARASGYYNEQFF. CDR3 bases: TGTGCCAGCAGCTTAGCGCGGGCTAGCGGGTACTACAATGAGCAGTTCTTC.

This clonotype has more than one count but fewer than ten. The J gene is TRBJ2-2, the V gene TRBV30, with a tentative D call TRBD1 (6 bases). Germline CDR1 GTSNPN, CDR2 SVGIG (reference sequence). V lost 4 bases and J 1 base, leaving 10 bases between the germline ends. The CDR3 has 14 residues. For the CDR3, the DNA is TGTGCCTGGACCGGGACATTGAACACCGGGGAGCTGTTTTTT. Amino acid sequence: CAWTGTLNTGELFF.

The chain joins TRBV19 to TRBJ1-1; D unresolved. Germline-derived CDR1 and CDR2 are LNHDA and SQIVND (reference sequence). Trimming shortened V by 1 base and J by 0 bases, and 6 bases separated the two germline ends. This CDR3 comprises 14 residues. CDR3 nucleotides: TGTGCCAGTAGTATAGCTCCGCTGAACACTGAAGCTTTCTTT. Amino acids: CASSIAPLNTEAFF.

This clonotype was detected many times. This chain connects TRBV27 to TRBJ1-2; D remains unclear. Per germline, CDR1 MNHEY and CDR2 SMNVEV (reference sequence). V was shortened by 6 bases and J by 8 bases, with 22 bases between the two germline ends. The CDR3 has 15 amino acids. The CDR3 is CASSLNGQPSRGYTF. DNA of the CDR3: TGTGCCAGCAGCCTAAACGGGCAGCCATCAAGAGGCTACACCTTC.

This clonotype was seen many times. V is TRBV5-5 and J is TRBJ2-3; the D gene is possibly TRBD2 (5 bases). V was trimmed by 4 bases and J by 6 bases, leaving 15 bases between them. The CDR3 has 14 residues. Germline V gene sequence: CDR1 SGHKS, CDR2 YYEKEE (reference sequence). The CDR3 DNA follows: TGTGCCAGCAGCCCTCGGGGTAAAGAGGATACGCAGTATTTT. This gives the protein CASSPRGKEDTQYF.

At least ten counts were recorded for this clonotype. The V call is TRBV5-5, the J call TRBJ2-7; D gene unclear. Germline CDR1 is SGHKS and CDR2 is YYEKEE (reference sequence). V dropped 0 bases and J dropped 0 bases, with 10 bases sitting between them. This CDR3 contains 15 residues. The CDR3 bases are TGTGCCAGCAGCTTGGTGAAGGAGACCTCCTACGAGCAGTACTTC. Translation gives CASSLVKETSYEQYF.

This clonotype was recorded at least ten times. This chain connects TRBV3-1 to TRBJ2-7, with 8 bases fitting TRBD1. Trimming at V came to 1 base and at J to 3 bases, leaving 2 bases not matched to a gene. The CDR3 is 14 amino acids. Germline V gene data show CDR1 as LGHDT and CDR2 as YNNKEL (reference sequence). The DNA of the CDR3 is TGTGCCAGCAGCCAAGGGACAGGGTTCTACGAGCAGTACTTC. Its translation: CASSQGTGFYEQYF.

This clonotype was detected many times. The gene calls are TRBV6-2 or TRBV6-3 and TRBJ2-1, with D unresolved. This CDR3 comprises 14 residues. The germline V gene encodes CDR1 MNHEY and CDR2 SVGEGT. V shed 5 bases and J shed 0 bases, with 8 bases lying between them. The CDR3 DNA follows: TGTGCCAGCAGTAACAGCGACTCCTACAATGAGCAGTTCTTC. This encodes CASSNSDSYNEQFF.

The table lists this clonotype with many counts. The CDR3, as DNA: TGTGCCAGCAGTTTACAAAAGGGGATAAATTCACCCCTCCACTTT. Protein sequence: CASSLQKGINSPLHF. The V gene is TRBV28, the J gene TRBJ1-6; D is perhaps TRBD1 (5 bases). CDR1 is MDHEN, CDR2 SYDVKM, per germline. With 2 bases removed from V and 7 bases from J, the gap between germline ends came to 12 bases. The CDR3 covers 15 residues.

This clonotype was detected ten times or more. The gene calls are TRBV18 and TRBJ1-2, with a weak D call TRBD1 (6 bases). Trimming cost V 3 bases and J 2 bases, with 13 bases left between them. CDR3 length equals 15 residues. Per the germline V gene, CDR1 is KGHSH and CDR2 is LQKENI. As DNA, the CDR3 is TGTGCCAGCTCACCCACTCGGGACACCAACTATGGCTACACCTTC. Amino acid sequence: CASSPTRDTNYGYTF.

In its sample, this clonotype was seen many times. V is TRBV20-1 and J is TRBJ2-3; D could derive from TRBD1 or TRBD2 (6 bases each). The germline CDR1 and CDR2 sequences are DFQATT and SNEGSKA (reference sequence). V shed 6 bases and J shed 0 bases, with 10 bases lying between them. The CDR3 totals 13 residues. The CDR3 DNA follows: TGCAGTGCCACAGGGACTAGCACAGATACGCAGTATTTT. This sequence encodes CSATGTSTDTQYF.

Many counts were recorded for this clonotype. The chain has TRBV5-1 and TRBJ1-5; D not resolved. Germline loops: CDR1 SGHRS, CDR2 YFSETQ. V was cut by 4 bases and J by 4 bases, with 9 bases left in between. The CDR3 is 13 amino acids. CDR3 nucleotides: TGCGCCAGCAGCCCTTGGGTGAATCAGCCCCAGCATTTT. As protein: CASSPWVNQPQHF.

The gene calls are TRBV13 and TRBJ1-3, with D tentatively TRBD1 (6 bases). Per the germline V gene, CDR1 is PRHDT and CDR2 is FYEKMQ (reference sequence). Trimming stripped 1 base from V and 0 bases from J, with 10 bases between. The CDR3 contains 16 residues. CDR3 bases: TGTGCCAGCAGCTTAGAGGGGGATAACTCTGGAAACACCATATATTTT. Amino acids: CASSLEGDNSGNTIYF. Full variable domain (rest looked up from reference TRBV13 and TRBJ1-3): AAGVIQSPRHLIKEKRETATLKCYPIPRHDTVYWYQQGPGQDPQFLISFYEKMQSDKGSIPDRFSAQQFSDYHSELNMSSLELGDSALYFCASSLEGDNSGNTIYFGEGSWLTVV.

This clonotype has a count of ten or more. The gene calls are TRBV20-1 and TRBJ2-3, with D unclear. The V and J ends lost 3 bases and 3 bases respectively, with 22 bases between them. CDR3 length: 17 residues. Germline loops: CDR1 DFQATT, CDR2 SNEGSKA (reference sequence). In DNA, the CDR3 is TGCAGTGCTAGTACTTTCCCACCCCTGGGCAGGACAGATACGCAGTATTTT. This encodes CSASTFPPLGRTDTQYF.

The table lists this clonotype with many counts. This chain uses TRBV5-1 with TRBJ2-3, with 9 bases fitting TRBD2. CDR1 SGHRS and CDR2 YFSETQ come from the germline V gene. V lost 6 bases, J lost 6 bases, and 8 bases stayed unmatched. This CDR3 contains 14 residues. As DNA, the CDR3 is TGCGCCAGCAAGTTTAGGCGGGAGGGGGATACGCAGTATTTT. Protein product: CASKFRREGDTQYF. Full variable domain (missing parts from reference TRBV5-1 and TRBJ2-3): KAGVTQTPRYLIKTRGQQVTLSCSPISGHRSVSWYQQTPGQGLQFLFEYFSETQRNKGNFPGRFSGRQFSNSRSEMNVSTLELGDSALYLCASKFRREGDTQYFGPGTRLTVL.

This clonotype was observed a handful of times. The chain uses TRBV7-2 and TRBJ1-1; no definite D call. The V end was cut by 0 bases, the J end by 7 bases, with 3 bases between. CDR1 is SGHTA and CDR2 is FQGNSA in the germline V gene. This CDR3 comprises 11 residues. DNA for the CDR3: TGTGCCAGCAGCTTAGCGCGTGAAGCTTTCTTT. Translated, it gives CASSLAREAFF.

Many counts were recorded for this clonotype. CDR3 sequence: CASRSYRESYEQYF. DNA of the CDR3: TGTGCCAGCAGGTCTTACAGGGAATCCTACGAGCAGTACTTC. The rearrangement uses TRBV6-1 and TRBJ2-7, with D perhaps matching TRBD1 (6 bases). Trimming left V 6 bases short and J 1 base short, with 13 bases between. Germline-derived CDR1 and CDR2 are MNHNS and SASEGT. CDR3 size: 14 residues.

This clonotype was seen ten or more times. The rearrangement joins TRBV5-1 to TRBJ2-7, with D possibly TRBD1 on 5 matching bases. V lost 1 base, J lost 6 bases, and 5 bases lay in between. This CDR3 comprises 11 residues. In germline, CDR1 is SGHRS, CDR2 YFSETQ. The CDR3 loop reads CASSLTGEQYF. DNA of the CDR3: TGCGCCAGCAGCTTGACAGGCGAGCAGTACTTC.

This CDR3 reads CASSPNPTGSNQPQHF. The CDR3 nucleotides are TGTGCCAGCTCACCCAATCCGACAGGGAGCAATCAGCCCCAGCATTTT. The V and J genes are TRBV18 and TRBJ1-5, with 7 positions matching TRBD1. V trimming: 3 bases; J trimming: 1 base; junction bases outside the gene matches: 6. This CDR3 contains 16 residues. Per the germline V gene, CDR1 is KGHSH and CDR2 is LQKENI.